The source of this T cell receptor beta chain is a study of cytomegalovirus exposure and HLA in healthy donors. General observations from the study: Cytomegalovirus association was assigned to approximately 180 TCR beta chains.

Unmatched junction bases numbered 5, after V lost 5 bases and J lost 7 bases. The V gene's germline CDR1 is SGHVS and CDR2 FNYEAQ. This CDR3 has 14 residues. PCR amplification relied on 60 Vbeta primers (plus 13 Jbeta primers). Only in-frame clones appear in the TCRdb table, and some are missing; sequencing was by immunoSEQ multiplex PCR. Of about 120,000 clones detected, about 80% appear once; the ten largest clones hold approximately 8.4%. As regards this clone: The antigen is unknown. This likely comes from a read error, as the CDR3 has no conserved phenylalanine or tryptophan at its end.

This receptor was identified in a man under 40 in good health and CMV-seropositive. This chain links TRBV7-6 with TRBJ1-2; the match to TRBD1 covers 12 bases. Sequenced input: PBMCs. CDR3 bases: TGTGCCAGCAGCCAGGGACAGGGGGCGAGTGGCTACACCTCC. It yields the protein CASSQGQGASGYTS.